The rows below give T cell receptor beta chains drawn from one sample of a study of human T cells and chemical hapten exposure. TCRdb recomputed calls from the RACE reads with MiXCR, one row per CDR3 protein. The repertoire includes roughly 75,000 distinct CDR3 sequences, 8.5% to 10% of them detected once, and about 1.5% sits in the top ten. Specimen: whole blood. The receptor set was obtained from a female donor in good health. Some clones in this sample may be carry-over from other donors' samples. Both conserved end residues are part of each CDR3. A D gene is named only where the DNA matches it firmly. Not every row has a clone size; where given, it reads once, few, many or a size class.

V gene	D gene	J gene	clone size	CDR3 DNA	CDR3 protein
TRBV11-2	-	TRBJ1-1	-	TGTGCCAGCAGCTGTCAGGGCAGCACTGAAGCTTTCTTT	CASSCQGSTEAFF
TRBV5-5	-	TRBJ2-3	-	TGTGCCAGCAGCTCCCTACAGGGCCCAGATACGCAGTATTTT	CASSSLQGPDTQYF
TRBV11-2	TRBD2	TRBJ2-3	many	TGTGCCAGCAGCCTCGACCCGACTAGCGGGGGCACAGATACGCAGTATTTT	CASSLDPTSGGTDTQYF
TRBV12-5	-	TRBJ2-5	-	TGTGCTAGTGGTTTGGCTCCTGGAGAGACCCAGTACTTC	CASGLAPGETQYF
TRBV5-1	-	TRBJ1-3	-	TGCGCCAGCAGCCTCCACCCTGCAGGTACTGGAAACACCATATATTTT	CASSLHPAGTGNTIYF
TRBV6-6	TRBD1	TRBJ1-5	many	TGTGCCAGCAGCCCCACAGGGGTGACTCAGCCCCAGCATTTT	CASSPTGVTQPQHF
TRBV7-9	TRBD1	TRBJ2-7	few	TGTGCCAGCAGCGACAGGGACTACGAGCAGTACTTC	CASSDRDYEQYF
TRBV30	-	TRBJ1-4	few	TGTGCCTACTGTACTGGACGGTCTAATGAAAAACTGTTTTTT	CAYCTGRSNEKLFF
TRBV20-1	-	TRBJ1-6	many	TGCAGTGCCTGGACCCATCCTCCCCTCCACTTT	CSAWTHPPLHF
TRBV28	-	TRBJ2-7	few	TGTGCCAGCAGTCCGACAGTTTTGTCCTACGAGCAGTACTTC	CASSPTVLSYEQYF
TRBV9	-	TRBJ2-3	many	TGTGCCAGCAGCGTACAGGGGACGTCAGATACGCAGTATTTT	CASSVQGTSDTQYF
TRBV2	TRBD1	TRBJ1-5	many	TGTGCCAGCAGTGGAGTTGGGACAGGGTATTGGAAACGCAATCAGCCCCAGCATTTT	CASSGVGTGYWKRNQPQHF
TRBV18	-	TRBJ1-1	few	TGTGCCAGCTCAGCTCTAACAGGGCAGGGCACTGAAGCTTTCTTT	CASSALTGQGTEAFF
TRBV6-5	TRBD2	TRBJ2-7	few	TGTGCCAGCAGTTACTCCCCGACTAGCGGGGGGCCCTACGAGCAGTACTTC	CASSYSPTSGGPYEQYF
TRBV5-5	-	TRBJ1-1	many	TGTGCCAGCAGATCCGGATACCTCGAAGCTTTCTTT	CASRSGYLEAFF
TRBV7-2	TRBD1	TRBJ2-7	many	TGTGCCAGCAGCTTAATCCCGGGACAGGGTTACGAGCAGTACTTC	CASSLIPGQGYEQYF
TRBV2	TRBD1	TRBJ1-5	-	TGTGCCAGCTCGCAGGACAGGGTTCGTCTTCAGCCCCAGCATTTT	CASSQDRVRLQPQHF
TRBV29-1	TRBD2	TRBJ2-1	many	TGCAGCGTTGAAGAGGGGGAGACTAGCGGTACCTACAATGAGCAGTTCTTC	CSVEEGETSGTYNEQFF
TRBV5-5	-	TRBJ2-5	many	TGTGCCAGCAGCTTGGGATTACAGGGCTACTCACAAGAGACCCAGTACTTC	CASSLGLQGYSQETQYF
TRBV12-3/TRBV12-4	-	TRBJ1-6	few	TGTGCCAGCAGTTTACGACAAGCTAAGTCACCCCTCCACTTT	CASSLRQAKSPLHF
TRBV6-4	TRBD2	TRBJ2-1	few	TGTGCCAGCAGCCCGACTAGCGGGGGGCCCGCTGAGCAGTTCTTC	CASSPTSGGPAEQFF
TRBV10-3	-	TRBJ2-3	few	TGTGCCATCAGTGAGTCCGAGACAGCCGGCACAGATACGCAGTATTTT	CAISESETAGTDTQYF
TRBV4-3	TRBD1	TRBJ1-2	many	TGCGCCAGCAGCCAAGATATGGGACAGAGCTACACCTTC	CASSQDMGQSYTF
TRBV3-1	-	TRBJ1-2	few	TGTGCCAGCAGCCTAACGCAGACAAACTATGGCTACACCTTC	CASSLTQTNYGYTF
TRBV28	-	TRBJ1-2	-	TGTGCCAGCAGTTTGGGTACTAACTATGGCTACACCTTC	CASSLGTNYGYTF
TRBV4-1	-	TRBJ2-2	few	TGCGCCAGCAGCCGCTCGACGGCGAACACCGGGGAGCTGTTTTTT	CASSRSTANTGELFF
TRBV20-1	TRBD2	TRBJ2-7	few	TGCAGTGCCAGTAGCGGGGGTCCTTACGAGCAGTACTTC	CSASSGGPYEQYF
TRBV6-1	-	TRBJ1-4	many	TGTGCCAGCAGTGAAGGAGACACAAATGAAAAACTGTTTTTT	CASSEGDTNEKLFF
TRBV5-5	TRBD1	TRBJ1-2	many	TGTGCCAGCAGCTTGGAGGGGGCCGACTATGGCTACACCTTC	CASSLEGADYGYTF
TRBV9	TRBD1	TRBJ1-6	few	TGTGCCAGCAGCGTATGGGACAGTAATTCACCCCTCCACTTT	CASSVWDSNSPLHF
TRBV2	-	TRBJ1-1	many	TGTGCCAGCGGAGGCTTCCCCACTGAAGCTTTCTTT	CASGGFPTEAFF
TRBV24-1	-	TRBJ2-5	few	TGTGCCACCAGTGATTTCCAATCCGGACTGCAAAAACAAGAGACCCAGTACTTC	CATSDFQSGLQKQETQYF
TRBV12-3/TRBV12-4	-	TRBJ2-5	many	TGTGCCAGCAGTTCTCGTCTGGGGACAGAGACCCAGTACTTC	CASSSRLGTETQYF
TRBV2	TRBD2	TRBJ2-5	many	TGTGCCAGCAGTGAAGGGTTCTGGCGGGGGGAGGAGGAGACCCAGTACTTC	CASSEGFWRGEEETQYF
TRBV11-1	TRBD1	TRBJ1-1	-	TGTGCCAGCAGCAGCAGGGGGCCCGGGAACACTGAAGCTTTCTTT	CASSSRGPGNTEAFF
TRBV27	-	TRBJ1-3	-	TGTGCCTCCTCGGGGGGGAGTTTCTCTGGAAACACCATATATTTT	CASSGGSFSGNTIYF
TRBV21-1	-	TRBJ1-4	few	TGTGCCAGCAGCAAAGACTCCGCGGGAACTAATGAAAAACTGTTTTTT	CASSKDSAGTNEKLFF
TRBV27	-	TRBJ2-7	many	TGTGCCAGCAGTCCACCGGGACGGCCCTACGAGCAGTACTTC	CASSPPGRPYEQYF
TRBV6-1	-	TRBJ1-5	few	TGTGCCAGCAGTGACCCGGTGACCAGTCTTAGCAATCAGCCCCAGCATTTT	CASSDPVTSLSNQPQHF
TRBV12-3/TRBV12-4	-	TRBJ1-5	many	TGTGCCAGCAGTTTTGCTTCTGCTAGGGCCAATCAGCCCCAGCATTTT	CASSFASARANQPQHF
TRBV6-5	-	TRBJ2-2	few	TGTGCCAGCAGGGAGACCACCGGGGAGCTGTTTTTT	CASRETTGELFF
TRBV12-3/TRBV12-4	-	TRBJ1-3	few	TGTGCCAGCAGGGAAATCAGCTCTGGAAACACCATATATTTT	CASREISSGNTIYF
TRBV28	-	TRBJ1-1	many	TGTGCCAGCAGTTTAAACAGGAACACTGAAGCTTTCTTT	CASSLNRNTEAFF
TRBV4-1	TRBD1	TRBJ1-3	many	TGCGCCAGCAGCCACGATCGACAGGGCGGAAACACCATATATTTT	CASSHDRQGGNTIYF
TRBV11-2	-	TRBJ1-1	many	TGTGCCAGCAGCTTCCGAGGACGGGCTGAAGCTTTCTTT	CASSFRGRAEAFF
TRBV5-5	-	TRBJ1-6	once	TGTGCCAGCAGCCCAGACTCGGGGTCCTATAATTCACCCCTCCACTTT	CASSPDSGSYNSPLHF
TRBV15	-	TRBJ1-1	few	TGTGCCACCAGCCGGAGGAACACTGAAGCTTTCTTT	CATSRRNTEAFF
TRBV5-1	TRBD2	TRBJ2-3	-	TGCGCCAGCAGCTTGTACAGAACTAGCGGGGGCCTGAGCACAGATACGCAGTATTTT	CASSLYRTSGGLSTDTQYF
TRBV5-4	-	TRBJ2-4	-	TGTGCCAGCAGCGGTGACAGGGCCAAAAACATTCAGTACTTC	CASSGDRAKNIQYF
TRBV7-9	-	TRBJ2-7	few	TGTGCCGGGTCAACAGGCCTAATCTCCTACGAGCAGTACTTC	CAGSTGLISYEQYF
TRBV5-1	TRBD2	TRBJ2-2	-	TGCGCCAGCAGCTCTCAGGACTACCCGGGGGGCACCGGGGAGCTGTTTTTT	CASSSQDYPGGTGELFF
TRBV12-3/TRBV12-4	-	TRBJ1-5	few	TGTGCCAGCAGTTTACGGTTCGGAAGGGTTGATCAGCCCCAGCATTTT	CASSLRFGRVDQPQHF
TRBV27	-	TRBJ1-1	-	TGTGCCAGCAGAAAAGGAGGTATCGCTGAAGCTTTCTTT	CASRKGGIAEAFF
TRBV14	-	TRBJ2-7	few	TGTGCCAGCAGCCAAGTCGGGGTCCACGAGCAGTACTTC	CASSQVGVHEQYF
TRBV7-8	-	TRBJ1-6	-	TGTGCCAGCAGCTGGACGGATAATGGGGATTCACCCCTCCACTTT	CASSWTDNGDSPLHF
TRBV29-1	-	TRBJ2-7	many	TGCAGCGTCGCAACCGCGGAAAACTACGAGCAGTACTTC	CSVATAENYEQYF
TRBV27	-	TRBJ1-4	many	TGTGCCAGCAATCAAAGTGAAAAACTGTTTTTT	CASNQSEKLFF
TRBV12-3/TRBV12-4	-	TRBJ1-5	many	TGTGCCAGCAGTTTAGGGGGGAGTGGCAATCAGCCCCAGCATTTT	CASSLGGSGNQPQHF
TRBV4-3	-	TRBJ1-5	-	TGCGCCAGCAGCCAGGGGCGGGACCGGTCAACTCAGCCCCAGCATTTT	CASSQGRDRSTQPQHF
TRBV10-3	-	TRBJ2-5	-	TGTGCCATCAGTGAGCCATTAGGGTCTAGCAGACAAGAGACCCAGTACTTC	CAISEPLGSSRQETQYF